Each of the 23 T cell receptor beta chains below was sequenced from the same sample in a study of cytomegalovirus exposure and HLA in healthy donors. With 60 Vbeta and 13 Jbeta primers, the PCR was carried out. Sequencing used immunoSEQ multiplex PCR; TCRdb keeps in-frame clones, though not all of them. Its table records about 53,000 clones. Sequencing used PBMCs. The receptors stem from a man aged 18 to 30 in good health and CMV-seropositive.

This chain connects TRBV19 to TRBJ2-3, with 13 positions matching TRBD2. V gave up 5 bases and J gave up 5 bases; unmatched junction bases: 7. The germline V gene encodes CDR1 LNHDA and CDR2 SQIVND (reference sequence). The CDR3 consists of 16 residues. CDR3 coding DNA: TGTGCCAGTAGTTACGGACTAGCGGGAGTCGAAGATACGCAGTATTTT. Its translation: CASSYGLAGVEDTQYF.

This chain uses TRBV2 with TRBJ2-7, with 12 bases that match TRBD2. Germline V gene lookup returns CDR1 SNHLY and CDR2 FYNNEI. V shed 6 bases and J 0 bases; nucleotides not matched to a gene: 12. The CDR3 is 18 amino acids. CDR3 amino acids: CASRDPRTSGKSSYEQYF. DNA for the CDR3: TGTGCCAGCAGGGACCCACGGACTAGCGGGAAAAGCTCCTACGAGCAGTACTTC.

The chain has TRBV9 and TRBJ1-2; 9 bases match TRBD1. The CDR3 consists of 14 residues. Germline CDR1 and CDR2: SGDLS and YYNGEE. Unmatched junction bases numbered 3, after V lost 4 bases and J lost 2 bases. This CDR3 reads CASSTTGGNYGYTF. CDR3 DNA: TGTGCCAGCAGCACGACAGGGGGAAACTATGGCTACACCTTC.

This rearrangement joins TRBV28 to TRBJ1-3, with a possible D match to TRBD1 (5 bases). Germline V CDR1 and CDR2: MDHEN, SYDVKM. V lost 5 bases and J 0 bases, leaving 14 bases between the germline ends. The CDR3 length is 16 residues. CDR3 loop: CASSGAFMDSGNTIYF. In nucleotides, the CDR3 is TGTGCCAGCAGTGGGGCCTTTATGGACTCTGGAAACACCATATATTTT. The full variable domain, rest sourced from reference TRBV28 and TRBJ1-3, is DVKVTQSSRYLVKRTGEKVFLECVQDMDHENMFWYRQDPGLGLRLIYFSYDVKMKEKGDIPEGYSVSREKKERFSLILESASTNQTSMYLCASSGAFMDSGNTIYFGEGSWLTVV.

The rearrangement joins TRBV2 to TRBJ2-7; 11 bases align to TRBD2. Germline V gene sequence: CDR1 SNHLY, CDR2 FYNNEI. The CDR3 is 18 amino acids. Trimming removed 4 bases from V and 4 bases from J; junction bases left unmatched: 15. The CDR3 here is CASSGSLAGAFRRYEQYF. CDR3 DNA: TGTGCCAGCAGTGGTTCACTAGCGGGAGCGTTTCGTAGATACGAGCAGTACTTC.

This rearrangement joins TRBV19 to TRBJ1-1; 8 nucleotides align to TRBD1. V trimming: 3 bases; J trimming: 10 bases; junction bases outside the gene matches: 4. The CDR3 is 12 amino acids. Germline loops: CDR1 LNHDA, CDR2 SQIVND (reference sequence). The CDR3 region is CASSIIRGRAFF. CDR3 nucleotide sequence: TGTGCCAGTAGTATTATCAGGGGGCGAGCTTTCTTT.

The rearrangement joins TRBV2 to TRBJ2-7, with 9 bases that match TRBD1. V lost 5 bases, J lost 3 bases, and 5 bases stayed unmatched. Looked up from germline, CDR1 is SNHLY and CDR2 is FYNNEI. This CDR3 region has 14 residues. CDR3 residues: CASSPGTGLYEQYF. The CDR3 DNA reads as TGTGCCAGCAGTCCCGGGACAGGGCTCTACGAGCAGTACTTC.

The chain has TRBV10-1 and TRBJ2-2, with a possible D match to TRBD2 (7 bases). Germline V gene lookup returns CDR1 WNHNN and CDR2 SYGVQD (reference sequence). There are 15 residues in the CDR3. The V end was cut by 0 bases, the J end by 6 bases, with 11 bases between. The CDR3 is CASSESRGGAGELFF. The CDR3 nucleotides are TGCGCCAGCAGTGAGTCAAGGGGGGGAGCCGGGGAGCTGTTTTTT.

The genes are TRBV28 and TRBJ2-3; TRBD2 might be the D (5 bases). The V gene lost 6 bases and the J gene lost 7 bases, with 20 bases spanning the gap. The CDR3 runs to 15 residues. Germline-derived CDR1 and CDR2 are MDHEN and SYDVKM. The CDR3 region has the DNA TGTGCCAGCAGAAGCCGAGGGATCCAGGAGAATACGCAGTATTTT. Amino acid sequence: CASRSRGIQENTQYF. Full variable domain (outside the CDR3, taken from reference TRBV28 and TRBJ2-3): DVKVTQSSRYLVKRTGEKVFLECVQDMDHENMFWYRQDPGLGLRLIYFSYDVKMKEKGDIPEGYSVSREKKERFSLILESASTNQTSMYLCASRSRGIQENTQYFGPGTRLTVL.

This chain uses TRBV28 with TRBJ2-7; 8 positions match TRBD2. Losses at the gene ends were 3 bases for V and 2 bases for J; bases not matched to a gene: 9. Germline CDR1 is MDHEN and CDR2 is SYDVKM. The CDR3 is 16 amino acids. The DNA of the CDR3 is TGTGCCAGCAGTTTTGAGTACGGGAGGGCAACCTACGAGCAGTACTTC. This gives the protein CASSFEYGRATYEQYF.

The chain combines TRBV19 with TRBJ2-2, with 7 nucleotides matching TRBD1. The length of the CDR3 is 16 residues. Unmatched junction bases numbered 7, after V lost 1 base and J lost 5 bases. CDR1 is LNHDA, CDR2 SQIVND, per germline (reference sequence). The CDR3 sequence: CASSIGQGVGTGELFF. The CDR3 DNA is TGTGCCAGTAGTATAGGACAGGGCGTTGGAACCGGGGAGCTGTTTTTT.

The J gene is TRBJ1-1, the V gene TRBV11-2; D is possibly TRBD1 (5 bases). Germline V gene sequence: CDR1 SGHAT, CDR2 FQNNGV. This CDR3 has 15 amino acids. V was clipped by 5 bases and J by 4 bases, with 17 bases between them. CDR3 DNA: TGTGCCAGCAGCGAAAGATTCGGGGGAACCACTGAAGCTTTCTTT. Translating gives CASSERFGGTTEAFF.

The chain employs TRBV5-4 and TRBJ2-1, with 10 bases lining up with TRBD2. With V trimmed by 2 bases and J by 7 bases, 12 bases remained unmatched. This CDR3 is built from 17 residues. CDR1 is SGHNT, CDR2 YYREEE, per germline (reference sequence). CDR3 nucleotides: TGTGCCAGCAGCTTAGGAGCGGGAGGGCCAAGTATGAATGAGCAGTTCTTC. Amino acids: CASSLGAGGPSMNEQFF.

The chain couples TRBV2 to TRBJ2-2, with D hard to call. Between the trimmed V and J ends, which lost 4 bases and 1 base, there was a span of 4 bases. In germline, CDR1 is SNHLY, CDR2 FYNNEI. This CDR3 contains 13 residues. CDR3 amino acids: CASSAGNTGELFF. In DNA form, the CDR3 reads TGTGCCAGCAGTGCAGGGAACACCGGGGAGCTGTTTTTT.

The V gene is TRBV6-6, the J gene TRBJ1-5; D is perhaps TRBD1 (5 bases). The V end lost 6 bases, the J end lost 8 bases, and 20 bases lay between the germline ends. Per the germline V gene, CDR1 is MNHNY and CDR2 is SVGAGI (reference sequence). The length of the CDR3 is 15 residues. The chain's CDR3 is CASRSPRDSWEPQHF. The CDR3 DNA sequence: TGTGCCAGCAGATCTCCCCGGGACTCGTGGGAGCCCCAGCATTTT.

The rearrangement uses TRBV19 and TRBJ1-2; TRBD1 aligns across 8 bases. The CDR3 consists of 13 residues. The germline V gene encodes CDR1 LNHDA and CDR2 SQIVND (reference sequence). V was pared by 5 bases and J by 2 bases, with 1 base of the junction left unmatched. The CDR3 loop is CASSQGANYGYTF. In nucleotides, the CDR3 is TGTGCCAGTAGTCAGGGGGCGAACTATGGCTACACCTTC. The whole variable domain, filled in from reference TRBV19 and TRBJ1-2, reads DGGITQSPKYLFRKEGQNVTLSCEQNLNHDAMYWYRQDPGQGLRLIYYSQIVNDFQKGDIAEGYSVSREKKESFPLTVTSAQKNPTAFYLCASSQGANYGYTFGSGTRLTVV.

The DNA for the CDR3 is TGTGCCAGCAGCATCGGACAGGGGCAGGGCGAGCAGTACTTC. This encodes CASSIGQGQGEQYF. This sequence joins TRBV7-9 and TRBJ2-7; 9 nucleotides align to TRBD1. The trim removed 5 bases at V and 6 bases at J, leaving 8 bases unmatched. The germline V gene encodes CDR1 SEHNR and CDR2 FQNEAQ (reference sequence). The CDR3 totals 14 residues.

The CDR3: CASSATSPGTDTQYF. CDR3 DNA: TGTGCCAGCAGCGCTACTAGCCCGGGGACAGATACGCAGTATTTT. V is TRBV7-9 and J is TRBJ2-3; TRBD2 is a possible D gene (6 bases). V lost 5 bases and J 3 bases, leaving 15 bases between the germline ends. This CDR3 is built from 15 residues. Germline assignment: CDR1 SEHNR and CDR2 FQNEAQ (reference sequence). Filled out from reference TRBV7-9 and TRBJ2-3, the complete variable domain reads DTGVSQNPRHKITKRGQNVTFRCDPISEHNRLYWYRQTLGQGPEFLTYFQNEAQLEKSRLLSDRFSAERPKGSFSTLEIQRTEQGDSAMYLCASSATSPGTDTQYFGPGTRLTVL.

The chain employs TRBV13 and TRBJ1-2; possibly TRBD1 for D (6 bases). V lost 0 bases and J lost 3, with 11 bases in between. The CDR3 has 15 amino acids. Germline V lookup: CDR1 PRHDT, CDR2 FYEKMQ (reference sequence). CDR3 residues: CASSLGPGGYYGYTF. Written as DNA, the CDR3 is TGTGCCAGCAGCTTAGGCCCGGGGGGCTACTATGGCTACACCTTC.

The CDR3 nucleotides read TGTGCCAGCAGCTTTTATAACGGCGGGGAATACGAGCAGTACTTC. It encodes CASSFYNGGEYEQYF. The chain has TRBV5-4 and TRBJ2-5, with TRBD2 as a possible D gene (6 bases). The DNA end lines up better with TRBJ2-7; the J call may be wrong. This CDR3 is built from 15 residues. The germline V gene encodes CDR1 SGHNT and CDR2 YYREEE (reference sequence).

This chain connects TRBV19 to TRBJ2-1; 10 bases fit TRBD2. This CDR3 is built from 14 residues. V lost 7 bases and J lost 10; bases outside the gene matches: 10. Germline CDR1 and CDR2: LNHDA and SQIVND (reference sequence). The CDR3 reads CASNSAGGAWEQFF. The DNA of the CDR3 is TGTGCCAGTAATTCAGCGGGAGGGGCTTGGGAGCAGTTCTTC.

V and J are TRBV29-1 and TRBJ2-3; D is ambiguous. Germline CDR1 is SQVTM and CDR2 is ANQGSEA. The CDR3 runs to 14 residues. V lost 5 bases and J 2 bases, leaving 14 bases between the germline ends. The CDR3 sequence: CSVRKEATTDTQYF. In nucleotides, the CDR3 is TGCAGCGTTAGGAAGGAAGCGACCACAGATACGCAGTATTTT.

The V call is TRBV5-4, the J call TRBJ2-2; possible D gene TRBD2, 5 bases. Per the germline V gene, CDR1 is SGHNT and CDR2 is YYREEE (reference sequence). V dropped 0 bases and J dropped 0 bases, with 15 bases sitting between them. The CDR3 covers 18 residues. The CDR3 loop reads CASSLDYGRAANTGELFF. DNA of the CDR3: TGTGCCAGCAGCTTGGATTACGGCCGAGCGGCGAACACCGGGGAGCTGTTTTTT.